This entry concerns a single T cell receptor (beta chain). Its target is not known. Germline loops: CDR1 SGHNT, CDR2 YYREEE (reference sequence). With V trimmed by 5 bases and J by 3 bases, 10 bases remained unmatched. The CDR3 extends over 15 amino acids. The data originate from a study of cytomegalovirus exposure and HLA in healthy donors. The PCR contained 60 Vbeta and 13 Jbeta primers. The protocol was immunoSEQ multiplex PCR, while the TCRdb copy is restricted to in-frame clones and leaves out a portion. The repertoire consists of 190,000 or so clones, with around 86% occurring once and the leading ten covering over 1.5%. Study outcomes and limitations: Among the sequence variants, a highly shared cluster was likely an artifact of sequencing.

V is TRBV5-4 and J is TRBJ2-7, with TRBD1 matching over 8 bases. The receptor's source is a man aged 45-60 years in good health and CMV-seronegative. Specimen: PBMCs. CDR3 sequence: CASRIDRGRGYEQYF. CDR3 bases: TGTGCCAGCAGAATAGACAGGGGTAGAGGCTACGAGCAGTACTTC. The full variable domain, with the rest looked up from reference TRBV5-4 and TRBJ2-7, is ETGVTQSPTHLIKTRGQQVTLRCSSQSGHNTVSWYQQALGQGPQFIFQYYREEENGRGNFPPRFSGLQFPNYSSELNVNALELDDSALYLCASRIDRGRGYEQYFGPGTRLTVT.